These 7 T cell receptor beta chains originate from one sample sequenced in a study of T cells in Graves' hyperthyroidism and ophthalmopathy. Amplified regions were TCR beta CDR3 sequences from RNA transcripts. Initially, a first-round RT-PCR of the TCR CDR3 employed the HTBI primer set. One entry per CDR3 protein, called by TCRdb with MiXCR from the multiplex PCR reads. The sample lists about 520,000 distinct CDR3 sequences; 24% were seen once. The sample comprised blood. The receptors here all came from a woman younger than 45 with Graves' ophthalmopathy.

The gene calls are TRBV12-3 or TRBV12-4 and TRBJ1-2; tentatively, D is TRBD1 (6 bases). The V and J ends lost 5 bases and 5 bases respectively, with 18 bases between them. The length of the CDR3 is 15 residues. CDR3 sequence (DNA): TGTGCCAGCAGTGGCCGGACAGCTACAAGATATGGCTACACCTTC. Translating it yields CASSGRTATRYGYTF.

The table lists this clonotype with many counts. The genes are TRBV20-1 and TRBJ1-1, with 7 bases aligning to TRBD1. The CDR3 is 16 amino acids. V lost 0 bases and J lost 8; bases outside the gene matches: 15. Germline CDR1 and CDR2: DFQATT and SNEGSKA (reference sequence). Here the CDR3 DNA reads TGCAGTGCTAGAGACGCTAACGGACAGGCCGTAATCGAAGCTTTCTTT. Translated, it gives CSARDANGQAVIEAFF.

At least ten counts were recorded for this clonotype. CDR3 sequence: CASSFRTGVGGTEAFF. The CDR3 nucleotides are TGTGCCAGCAGCTTCCGGACAGGGGTGGGGGGGACTGAAGCTTTCTTT. The chain has TRBV7-2 and TRBJ1-1; 9 positions match TRBD1. Germline values: CDR1 SGHTA, CDR2 FQGNSA. V shed 3 bases and J 5 bases; nucleotides not matched to a gene: 10. CDR3 length: 16 residues.

This clonotype was found many times. The V and J genes are TRBV15 and TRBJ2-5; 11 nucleotides match TRBD1. V lost 3 bases, J lost 5 bases, and 5 bases stayed unmatched. Germline lookup yields CDR1 LNHNV and CDR2 YYDKDF (reference sequence). This CDR3 contains 15 residues. CDR3 sequence reads: CATSRDRGREETQYF. CDR3 nucleotide sequence: TGTGCCACCAGCAGGGACAGGGGGCGCGAGGAGACCCAGTACTTC.

This clonotype has a count of ten or more. The chain has TRBV15 and TRBJ2-7; D may be TRBD1 (6 bases). Germline CDR1 reads LNHNV; CDR2 reads YYDKDF (reference sequence). The CDR3 runs to 15 residues. With 0 bases removed from V and 0 bases from J, the gap between germline ends came to 9 bases. The CDR3 spells CATSREGANSYEQYF. The CDR3 DNA reads as TGTGCCACCAGCAGAGAGGGGGCCAACTCCTACGAGCAGTACTTC.

The V and J genes are TRBV5-1 and TRBJ2-2; 8 nucleotides agree with TRBD1. Germline trimming cut 1 base from V and 1 base from J; bases unmatched to any gene: 12. CDR1 and CDR2 from the germline V gene are SGHRS and YFSETQ. This CDR3 is 19 amino acids long. CDR3 in amino acids: CASSLYVTGDMRNTGELFF. CDR3 DNA: TGCGCCAGCAGCTTGTACGTGACAGGGGATATGAGGAACACCGGGGAGCTGTTTTTT. Full variable domain (remainder filled in from reference TRBV5-1 and TRBJ2-2): KAGVTQTPRYLIKTRGQQVTLSCSPISGHRSVSWYQQTPGQGLQFLFEYFSETQRNKGNFPGRFSGRQFSNSRSEMNVSTLELGDSALYLCASSLYVTGDMRNTGELFFGEGSRLTVL.

Details on this clonotype: This may be a read error: a much more frequent sequence differs by one nucleotide. This chain joins TRBV14 and TRBJ2-7; D gene uncertain. The germline gives CDR1 SGHDN, CDR2 FVKESK. The CDR3 is 11 amino acids. The CDR3: CAGSQVAEQYF. CDR3 DNA sequence: TGTGCCGGCAGCCAAGTAGCCGAGCAGTACTTC.